Listed below are T cell receptor beta chains from one sample, sequenced in a study of control samples from healthy donors and cancer patients. Libraries were prepared by immunoSEQ multiplex PCR; TCRdb keeps only in-frame clonotypes and omits some of them. The sample has around 100,000 clones; just under 95% are singletons. The sample was blood. These receptor sequences come from a human donor in good health. The donor label of this sample is uncertain. Both conserved end residues are part of each CDR3. The D gene is left open where the match is weak. Rows give clone size only sometimes, using once, few, many, or a class for an expanded clone.

D gene: -; V gene: TRBV7-8; clone size: -; J gene: TRBJ1-5; CDR3 protein: CASSWGLAGNQPQHF; CDR3 DNA: TGTGCCAGCAGCTGGGGGTTGGCAGGGAATCAGCCCCAGCATTTT
D gene: TRBD1; V gene: TRBV27; clone size: -; J gene: TRBJ1-6; CDR3 protein: CASSLSGQVRYNSPLHF; CDR3 DNA: TGTGCCAGCAGTTTATCCGGACAGGTGCGCTATAATTCACCCCTCCACTTT
D gene: TRBD1; V gene: TRBV3-1/TRBV3-2; clone size: -; J gene: TRBJ2-5; CDR3 protein: CASSSIQGAEETQYF; CDR3 DNA: TGTGCCAGCAGCTCGATCCAGGGGGCAGAAGAGACCCAGTACTTC
D gene: -; V gene: TRBV25-1; clone size: few; J gene: TRBJ1-5; CDR3 protein: CASSDGRGALGQPQHF; CDR3 DNA: TGTGCCAGCAGTGACGGGAGGGGTGCGTTGGGTCAGCCCCAGCATTTT
D gene: TRBD1; V gene: TRBV6-5; clone size: -; J gene: TRBJ2-6; CDR3 protein: CASRTGGAGANVLTF; CDR3 DNA: TGTGCCAGCAGGACAGGGGGCGCTGGGGCCAACGTCCTGACTTTC
D gene: TRBD1; V gene: TRBV10-3; clone size: -; J gene: TRBJ2-2; CDR3 protein: CAIRIGTGDTGELFF; CDR3 DNA: TGTGCCATCAGAATTGGGACAGGGGACACCGGGGAGCTGTTTTTT
D gene: TRBD1; V gene: TRBV18; clone size: -; J gene: TRBJ2-7; CDR3 protein: CASSPGTESYEQYF; CDR3 DNA: TGTGCCAGCTCACCAGGGACAGAGTCCTACGAGCAGTACTTC
D gene: TRBD1; V gene: TRBV12-3/TRBV12-4; clone size: once; J gene: TRBJ1-1; CDR3 protein: CASSLVLQGGAFF; CDR3 DNA: TGTGCCAGCAGTTTAGTTTTACAGGGGGGCGCTTTCTTT
D gene: TRBD2; V gene: TRBV20-1; clone size: -; J gene: TRBJ2-1; CDR3 protein: CSASRGLEDLEQFF; CDR3 DNA: TGCAGTGCTAGTAGGGGACTAGAAGATCTTGAGCAGTTCTTC
D gene: -; V gene: TRBV3-1/TRBV3-2; clone size: -; J gene: TRBJ1-1; CDR3 protein: CASSSYQGFTEAFF; CDR3 DNA: TGTGCCAGCAGCTCATATCAGGGATTCACTGAAGCTTTCTTT
D gene: TRBD1; V gene: TRBV25-1; clone size: -; J gene: TRBJ1-1; CDR3 protein: CASSEYGQGRSTEAFF; CDR3 DNA: TGTGCCAGCAGTGAATACGGACAGGGGAGATCCACTGAAGCTTTCTTT
D gene: -; V gene: TRBV20-1; clone size: few; J gene: TRBJ1-1; CDR3 protein: CSASGMWEAFF; CDR3 DNA: TGCAGTGCTAGCGGGATGTGGGAAGCTTTCTTT
D gene: TRBD1; V gene: TRBV5-1; clone size: -; J gene: TRBJ2-5; CDR3 protein: CASSLGRRDRVGETQYF; CDR3 DNA: TGCGCCAGCAGCTTGGGGCGCCGGGACAGGGTGGGAGAGACCCAGTACTTC
D gene: -; V gene: TRBV9; clone size: -; J gene: TRBJ1-1; CDR3 protein: CASSSLGQSEAFF; CDR3 DNA: TGTGCCAGCAGCTCCCTGGGGCAGTCTGAAGCTTTCTTT
D gene: -; V gene: TRBV30; clone size: -; J gene: TRBJ1-5; CDR3 protein: CAWSKGQWNQPQHF; CDR3 DNA: TGTGCCTGGAGTAAAGGACAGTGGAATCAGCCCCAGCATTTT
D gene: TRBD1; V gene: TRBV10-3; clone size: -; J gene: TRBJ1-1; CDR3 protein: CAIKGTGARVTEAFF; CDR3 DNA: TGTGCCATCAAAGGGACAGGGGCCAGGGTTACTGAAGCTTTCTTT
D gene: -; V gene: TRBV9; clone size: -; J gene: TRBJ2-3; CDR3 protein: CASSTRRGPWVPTDTQYF; CDR3 DNA: TGTGCCAGCAGCACCCGGCGGGGACCATGGGTGCCCACAGATACGCAGTATTTT
D gene: -; V gene: TRBV7-3; clone size: few; J gene: TRBJ2-3; CDR3 protein: CASSSVGGTQYF; CDR3 DNA: TGTGCCAGCAGCTCAGTAGGTGGTACGCAGTATTTT
D gene: -; V gene: TRBV9; clone size: -; J gene: TRBJ1-2; CDR3 protein: CASRGPGPYGYTF; CDR3 DNA: TGTGCCAGCAGGGGACCTGGGCCCTATGGCTACACCTTC
D gene: TRBD1; V gene: TRBV6-5; clone size: -; J gene: TRBJ2-7; CDR3 protein: CASSWDRGSYEQYF; CDR3 DNA: TGTGCCAGCAGTTGGGACAGGGGCAGTTACGAGCAGTACTTC
D gene: -; V gene: TRBV30; clone size: -; J gene: TRBJ1-5; CDR3 protein: CAWAKLDTRNQPQHF; CDR3 DNA: TGTGCCTGGGCCAAGTTGGACACTCGCAATCAGCCCCAGCATTTT
D gene: TRBD1; V gene: TRBV6-6; clone size: -; J gene: TRBJ1-4; CDR3 protein: CATLTGNNEKLFF; CDR3 DNA: TGTGCCACCCTGACAGGGAATAATGAAAAACTGTTTTTT
D gene: TRBD1; V gene: TRBV10-2; clone size: -; J gene: TRBJ1-3; CDR3 protein: CASGTGSGGNTIYF; CDR3 DNA: TGCGCCAGCGGGACAGGTAGTGGCGGAAACACCATATATTTT
D gene: -; V gene: TRBV20-1; clone size: once; J gene: TRBJ1-3; CDR3 protein: CSASPRGLYSGNTIYF; CDR3 DNA: TGCAGTGCTAGTCCACGGGGGCTTTACTCTGGAAACACCATATATTTT
D gene: TRBD2; V gene: TRBV3-1/TRBV3-2; clone size: -; J gene: TRBJ2-1; CDR3 protein: CASSQRKGGGANEQFF; CDR3 DNA: TGTGCCAGCAGCCAAAGGAAGGGCGGGGGGGCGAATGAGCAGTTCTTC
D gene: TRBD1; V gene: TRBV2; clone size: -; J gene: TRBJ2-3; CDR3 protein: CASSRRDRSTDTQYF; CDR3 DNA: TGTGCCAGCAGTCGTCGGGACAGATCCACAGATACGCAGTATTTT
D gene: TRBD2; V gene: TRBV4-1; clone size: -; J gene: TRBJ2-1; CDR3 protein: CASSPGGGLSSYNEQFF; CDR3 DNA: TGCGCCAGCAGCCCTGGGGGGGGTCTGAGCTCCTACAATGAGCAGTTCTTC
D gene: -; V gene: TRBV29-1; clone size: -; J gene: TRBJ2-6; CDR3 protein: CSVVEGTGANVLTF; CDR3 DNA: TGCAGCGTTGTCGAGGGGACTGGGGCCAACGTCCTGACTTTC